Described below is a single T cell receptor beta chain sequence and its context. Its matching antigen is unknown. The data were obtained in a study of OX40 agonist ivuxolimab in advanced cancers. Study-wide results and limits: Mean expanded clone counts were higher in CD8+ than CD4+ T cells.

The CDR3 has 16 residues. Germline values: CDR1 SGHAT, CDR2 FQNNGV. V was cut by 1 base and J by 2 bases, with 13 bases left in between. Produced via immunoSEQ multiplex PCR; TCRdb's table is partial and in-frame only. The data hold 45,000 to 70,000 clones, with approximately 90% observed a single time. People who had autoimmune disease history or systemic immunosuppression were excluded. This clonotype was obtained from an adult with an advanced solid tumor such as melanoma, head and neck, liver or kidney cancer. The J gene is TRBJ2-3, the V gene TRBV11-2; D is uncertain. The material sequenced was CD4+ or CD8+ T cells sorted from blood, taken in a trial of the OX40 agonist ivuxolimab. The CDR3 coding sequence is TGTGCCAGCAGCTTAGTAGTTAGCAGGTCCACAGATACGCAGTATTTT. Its protein is CASSLVVSRSTDTQYF.